A selection of T cell receptor beta chains follows, all from one sample in a study of memory CD4+ T cells and cytomegalovirus serostatus. The method was immunoSEQ multiplex PCR; TCRdb's version includes in-frame clones alone and lacks a portion of them. The data contain tens of thousands of clones, approximately 80% of them singletons. The sequencing sample was made of memory CD4+ T cells from blood. The receptors were sampled from an adult in good health and CMV-seronegative. The CDR3 runs from the conserved cysteine through the conserved F or W. D genes are given only for firm matches. The size field is filled for only some rows; it gives once, few, many or a size class.

D: TRBD2
size: .
V: TRBV7-2
J: TRBJ2-3
DNA: TGTGCCAGCAGCTTGAGTAGCGGGAGGGCTCCAGATACGCAGTATTTT
CDR3: CASSLSSGRAPDTQYF

D: .
size: .
V: TRBV25-1
J: TRBJ1-4
DNA: TGTGCCAGCGGTAAAGGTGGGGTTGATGAAAAACTGTTTTTT
CDR3: CASGKGGVDEKLFF

D: TRBD1
size: .
V: TRBV5-1
J: TRBJ1-4
DNA: TGCGCCAGCAGCCCAGGGGGCCTTAATGAAAAACTGTTTTTT
CDR3: CASSPGGLNEKLFF

D: TRBD1
size: .
V: TRBV27
J: TRBJ2-7
DNA: TGTGCCAGCAGTTTATACAGGGGGCTCGGCGAGCAGTACTTC
CDR3: CASSLYRGLGEQYF

D: .
size: few
V: TRBV19
J: TRBJ2-1
DNA: TGTGCCAGTAGTGCCAGCAGTTTGTTTAGTGAGCAGTTCTTC
CDR3: CASSASSLFSEQFF

D: .
size: .
V: TRBV6-5
J: TRBJ1-1
DNA: TGTGCCAGCAGTGAGACGACAGGGAACACTGAAGCTTTCTTT
CDR3: CASSETTGNTEAFF

D: .
size: .
V: TRBV19
J: TRBJ1-2
DNA: TGTGCCAGTAGTATGGCCTTGGGGGCTGGCTACACCTTC
CDR3: CASSMALGAGYTF

D: TRBD1
size: .
V: TRBV6-5
J: TRBJ2-6
DNA: TGTGCCAGCAGGCAACAGGGGACTGGGGCCAACGTCCTGACTTTC
CDR3: CASRQQGTGANVLTF

D: TRBD1
size: once
V: TRBV10-3
J: TRBJ1-5
DNA: TGTGCCATCAGTGCCGGGACAGGGGCACAGCCCCAGCATTTT
CDR3: CAISAGTGAQPQHF

D: .
size: few
V: TRBV5-5
J: TRBJ2-7
DNA: TGTGCCAGCAGCTTGGAAATGAGCTACGAGCAGTACTTC
CDR3: CASSLEMSYEQYF

D: .
size: .
V: TRBV11-2
J: TRBJ1-2
DNA: TGTGCCAGCAGCTCATCGGGGGCCTATGGCTACACCTTC
CDR3: CASSSSGAYGYTF

D: .
size: .
V: TRBV11-2
J: TRBJ2-2
DNA: TGTGCCAGCAGCCTACCCTATGGGGCAAGCGGGGAGCTGTTTTTT
CDR3: CASSLPYGASGELFF

D: TRBD1
size: few
V: TRBV2
J: TRBJ1-2
DNA: TGTGCCAGCAGTCCCCTGACAGGGGGCGCGTACTATGGCTACACCTTC
CDR3: CASSPLTGGAYYGYTF

D: .
size: .
V: TRBV6-1
J: TRBJ1-2
DNA: TGTGCCAGCACCGCGGGGGGCAGGGGATATGGCTACACCTTC
CDR3: CASTAGGRGYGYTF

D: TRBD1
size: .
V: TRBV29-1
J: TRBJ2-7
DNA: TGCAGCGTTTTGAGGACAGGGGACGGCGAGCAGTACTTC
CDR3: CSVLRTGDGEQYF

D: .
size: .
V: TRBV5-8
J: TRBJ1-2
DNA: TGTGCCAGCACCTCAGGCTCAGATAACTATGGCTACACCTTC
CDR3: CASTSGSDNYGYTF

D: .
size: once
V: TRBV19
J: TRBJ2-1
DNA: TGTGCCAGTAGCGAGAACCAGGGCTATGAGCAGTTCTTC
CDR3: CASSENQGYEQFF

D: .
size: few
V: TRBV28
J: TRBJ2-7
DNA: TGTGCCAGCAGTTCCGGTACCAGGGAGCAGTACTTC
CDR3: CASSSGTREQYF

D: TRBD2
size: .
V: TRBV5-1
J: TRBJ2-5
DNA: TGCGCCAGCAGCTTGTCAACCGGGACTAGCGGCCAAGAGACCCAGTACTTC
CDR3: CASSLSTGTSGQETQYF

D: .
size: once
V: TRBV11-2
J: TRBJ2-1
DNA: TGTGCCAGCAGCCCTCTGGTGGGGCAGTTCTTC
CDR3: CASSPLVGQFF

D: .
size: .
V: TRBV13
J: TRBJ2-3
DNA: TGTGCCAGCGGAGATGGCACAGATACGCAGTATTTT
CDR3: CASGDGTDTQYF

D: .
size: .
V: TRBV5-1
J: TRBJ2-7
DNA: TGCGCCAGCAGTCCCGGGACTGCTCTGGCCGAGCAGTACTTC
CDR3: CASSPGTALAEQYF

D: TRBD2
size: .
V: TRBV7-9
J: TRBJ2-5
DNA: TGTGCCAGCAGCTTAGGGACTAGGAGAGAGACCCAGTACTTC
CDR3: CASSLGTRRETQYF

D: .
size: few
V: TRBV5-4
J: TRBJ1-3
DNA: TGTGCCAGCAGCTTACCAGCTGGAAACACCATATATTTT
CDR3: CASSLPAGNTIYF

D: .
size: few
V: TRBV2
J: TRBJ2-3
DNA: TGTGCCAGCAGTGAGGACGGGCAGGCCTCAGATACGCAGTATTTT
CDR3: CASSEDGQASDTQYF

D: .
size: .
V: TRBV5-4
J: TRBJ1-1
DNA: TGTGCCAGCAGCTTAGGGGGGGCGAACACTGAAGCTTTCTTT
CDR3: CASSLGGANTEAFF

D: .
size: .
V: TRBV2
J: TRBJ1-1
DNA: TGTGCCAGCAGTACAGGGAGGAACACTGAAGCTTTCTTT
CDR3: CASSTGRNTEAFF

D: .
size: .
V: TRBV21-1
J: TRBJ2-1
DNA: TGTGCCATCCTAAACACAGGGACTAGCGGGAGTACCTACAATGAGCAGTTCTTC
CDR3: CAILNTGTSGSTYNEQFF

D: TRBD2
size: once
V: TRBV4-2
J: TRBJ2-3
DNA: TGTGCCAGCAGCCAAGATAGCGGGGCCAGCACAGATACGCAGTATTTT
CDR3: CASSQDSGASTDTQYF

D: TRBD2
size: .
V: TRBV5-4
J: TRBJ2-3
DNA: TGTGCCAGCAGCGGGGGGACTAGCGGGGGGAGCACAGATACGCAGTATTTT
CDR3: CASSGGTSGGSTDTQYF

D: .
size: .
V: TRBV19
J: TRBJ1-2
DNA: TGTGCCAGTAGCCGAGGTCCCGGAAATGCTAACTATGGCTACACCTTC
CDR3: CASSRGPGNANYGYTF

D: TRBD2
size: .
V: TRBV10-3
J: TRBJ2-5
DNA: TGTGCCATCAGTAATCGACTAGCGGTAGAGACCCAGTACTTC
CDR3: CAISNRLAVETQYF

D: .
size: .
V: TRBV5-1
J: TRBJ1-4
DNA: TGCGCCAGCAGCCTCAATGGGGTCGGTGGAGAAAAACTGTTTTTT
CDR3: CASSLNGVGGEKLFF

D: .
size: .
V: TRBV4-1
J: TRBJ1-2
DNA: TGCGCCAGCAGCCAAGATCTGGGGAGATGGGGCTATGGCTACACCTTC
CDR3: CASSQDLGRWGYGYTF

D: .
size: few
V: TRBV2
J: TRBJ2-7
DNA: TGTGCCAGCTGGAGAGGGACCAAGCGCGACGAGCAGTACTTC
CDR3: CASWRGTKRDEQYF

D: TRBD1
size: many
V: TRBV6-5
J: TRBJ2-5
DNA: TGTGCCAGCGGGGGACAGGGGCTATCAGAGACCCAGTACTTC
CDR3: CASGGQGLSETQYF

D: .
size: .
V: TRBV30
J: TRBJ2-7
DNA: TGTGCCTGGAGGGGTTGGGACGAGCAGTACTTC
CDR3: CAWRGWDEQYF

D: .
size: .
V: TRBV11-3
J: TRBJ1-2
DNA: TGTGCCAGCAGCTTAGATCATGGGGGGCGGTACTCCTTC
CDR3: CASSLDHGGRYSF

D: TRBD1
size: .
V: TRBV5-1
J: TRBJ1-3
DNA: TGCGCCAGCAGCTCCACAGGGGGCCTCGGAAACACCATATATTTT
CDR3: CASSSTGGLGNTIYF

D: TRBD1
size: .
V: TRBV2
J: TRBJ2-7
DNA: TGTGCCAGCAGTGTATTCGTCCAGGGGGACGAGCAGTACTTC
CDR3: CASSVFVQGDEQYF

D: TRBD2
size: .
V: TRBV4-2
J: TRBJ2-7
DNA: TGTGCCAGCAGCAAAAATCCGGGACTAGCGATGGGGGAGCAGTACTTC
CDR3: CASSKNPGLAMGEQYF

D: .
size: .
V: TRBV6-1
J: TRBJ1-5
DNA: TGTGCCAGCAGTGACTTCTCCAGTCGGCATTTT
CDR3: CASSDFSSRHF

D: .
size: .
V: TRBV7-9
J: TRBJ1-3
DNA: TGTGCCAGCAGCCACGACGGGTCAACTGGAAACACCATATATTTT
CDR3: CASSHDGSTGNTIYF